One and the same sample provided the 25 T cell receptor beta chains below, sequenced in a study of cytomegalovirus exposure and HLA in healthy donors (dated by TCRdb to 2015 to 2018). The library was built by means of the immunoSEQ multiplex PCR assay. For the multiplex PCR, a mixture combining 60 forward primers for TCR Vbeta segments and 13 reverse primers for TCR Jbeta segments was used. As stored in TCRdb, this immuneACCESS dataset retains in-frame rearrangements with V and J assigned. A fraction of the clones does not appear; measured against another copy, unresolved V genes explain less than half of the discrepancy, and the remainder lacks a known reason. Counted in this sample were more than 95,000 clones; 75% to 85% of them appeared once. The ten biggest clones cover 2% to 2.5% of the sample. The sequencing sample was made of PBMCs. The receptors were sampled from a man aged 25-45 years in good health and CMV-seronegative.

This clone was seen more than once but under ten times. This chain joins TRBV6-5 and TRBJ1-4; unclear D gene. Germline V CDR1 and CDR2: MNHEY, SVGAGI. The CDR3 is made up of 13 amino acids. V gave up 10 bases and J gave up 8 bases, with 17 bases separating them. CDR3 DNA: TGTGCCACCCAAGGCGGAGGTTTGGAAAAACTGTTTTTT. Amino acid sequence: CATQGGGLEKLFF.

The chain is built from TRBV7-2 and TRBJ2-4, with 8 nucleotides matching TRBD2. The CDR3 has 16 residues. V shed 1 base, J shed 5 bases, and the junction held 7 bases outside the gene matches. The germline V gene encodes CDR1 SGHTA and CDR2 FQGNSA. CDR3 in DNA: TGTGCCAGCAGCTTAGGGTCAGCGGGGGCACAAAACATTCAGTACTTC. Protein sequence: CASSLGSAGAQNIQYF.

The chain employs TRBV5-1 and TRBJ2-3; D may be TRBD1 (5 bases). V was clipped by 0 bases and J by 2 bases, with 10 bases between them. Germline V gives CDR1 SGHRS, CDR2 YFSETQ. CDR3 length: 15 residues. The CDR3 coding sequence is TGCGCCAGCAGCTTGGTGGGGCAGGCCACAGATACGCAGTATTTT. Its translation is CASSLVGQATDTQYF.

This chain connects TRBV7-9 to TRBJ2-1, with 9 positions matching TRBD2. V shed 5 bases and J 3 bases; nucleotides not matched to a gene: 5. This CDR3 has 15 residues. CDR1 is SEHNR and CDR2 is FQNEAQ in the germline V gene (reference sequence). The CDR3 protein is CASSLGTSYYNEQFF. The DNA of the CDR3 is TGTGCCAGCAGCCTCGGGACTAGCTACTACAATGAGCAGTTCTTC.

The chain employs TRBV4-1 and TRBJ1-5; D not certain. The CDR3 has 13 amino acids. The germline V gene has CDR1 MGHRA and CDR2 YSYEKL. Trimming shortened V by 6 bases and J by 3 bases, and 9 bases separated the two germline ends. The CDR3 loop reads CASSQANNQPQHF. CDR3 sequence (DNA): TGCGCCAGCAGTCAGGCAAACAATCAGCCCCAGCATTTT.

The chain recombines TRBV29-1 with TRBJ2-3; 9 bases are shared with TRBD2. This CDR3 spans 15 amino acids. The germline gives CDR1 SQVTM, CDR2 ANQGSEA. J lost 2 bases, V lost 3 bases, and 6 bases had no gene match. The CDR3 nucleotides read TGCAGCGTTGATGTAGCGGGAGTGATCACAGATACGCAGTATTTT. Translated: CSVDVAGVITDTQYF.

The V and J genes are TRBV4-2 and TRBJ1-2, with D uncertain. In germline, CDR1 is LGHNA, CDR2 YNFKEQ. Trimming cost V 0 bases and J 0 bases, with 14 bases left between them. There are 17 residues in the CDR3. The DNA for the CDR3 is TGTGCCAGCAGCCAAGATTTAGCGACGGCTACTAACTATGGCTACACCTTC. Protein product: CASSQDLATATNYGYTF.

The rearrangement uses TRBV10-3 and TRBJ1-6, with D possibly being TRBD1 (5 bases). CDR1 and CDR2 from the germline V gene are ENHRY and SYGVKD. The CDR3 covers 13 residues. Deletions cut 8 bases from V and 9 bases from J, with 14 bases between. The CDR3 is CAIGGDPTSPLHF. CDR3 in DNA: TGTGCCATCGGGGGGGACCCCACTTCACCCCTCCACTTT.

The chain employs TRBV7-6 and TRBJ2-7, with 9 bases that match TRBD2. This CDR3 has 16 amino acids. Germline V gives CDR1 SGHVS, CDR2 FNYEAQ. The V gene end was trimmed by 0 bases and the J gene end by 5 bases; junction bases not matched to a gene: 8. CDR3 region: CASSLAIAGVSHEQYF. CDR3 nucleotide sequence: TGTGCCAGCAGCTTAGCCATAGCGGGGGTGAGCCACGAGCAGTACTTC.

V is TRBV5-6 and J is TRBJ1-1; 7 positions agree with TRBD1. V dropped 0 bases and J dropped 4; count of bases not matched to a gene: 6. Germline loops: CDR1 SGHDT, CDR2 YYEEEE. The CDR3 extends over 15 amino acids. The CDR3 coding sequence is TGTGCCAGCAGCTTGGTGGACCAGGGGGGCACTGAAGCTTTCTTT. Translating gives CASSLVDQGGTEAFF.

The rearrangement joins TRBV5-1 to TRBJ2-3, with D tentatively TRBD2 (6 bases). CDR3 length: 15 amino acids. Germline V gives CDR1 SGHRS, CDR2 YFSETQ. V was cut by 3 bases and J by 2 bases, with 13 bases left in between. The CDR3 DNA reads as TGCGCCAGCAGCTCCCGGGAGCCTGCCACAGATACGCAGTATTTT. It yields the protein CASSSREPATDTQYF. Using reference TRBV5-1 and TRBJ2-3 for the parts outside the CDR3, the full variable domain is KAGVTQTPRYLIKTRGQQVTLSCSPISGHRSVSWYQQTPGQGLQFLFEYFSETQRNKGNFPGRFSGRQFSNSRSEMNVSTLELGDSALYLCASSSREPATDTQYFGPGTRLTVL.

V gene TRBV10-3 combines with J gene TRBJ1-1; 7 positions match TRBD1. V lost 4 bases to trimming and J lost 11 bases; unmatched junction nucleotides: 10. The CDR3 is 13 amino acids. Germline values: CDR1 ENHRY, CDR2 SYGVKD. CDR3 sequence: CAISGGRGLGAFF. The DNA for the CDR3 is TGTGCCATCAGTGGAGGCAGGGGGTTAGGGGCTTTCTTT.

The chain combines TRBV9 with TRBJ2-2, with 10 bases that match TRBD1. The CDR3 spans 17 residues. The germline gives CDR1 SGDLS, CDR2 YYNGEE. V lost 3 bases, J lost 6 bases, and 11 bases stayed unmatched. The CDR3 protein is CASSGNRDRGRAGELFF. The CDR3 nucleotides read TGTGCCAGCAGCGGAAATCGGGACAGGGGACGGGCCGGGGAGCTGTTTTTT.

The V gene is TRBV19, the J gene TRBJ1-1; tentative D call: TRBD1 (5 bases). This CDR3 contains 16 residues. Germline V lookup: CDR1 LNHDA, CDR2 SQIVND (reference sequence). V was trimmed by 8 bases and J by 0 bases, leaving 19 bases between them. The CDR3 nucleotides read TGTGCCAGTGACGAGGGCCGGGGGACTATGAACACTGAAGCTTTCTTT. Translated: CASDEGRGTMNTEAFF.

The chain is built from TRBV7-8 and TRBJ1-5; a possible D gene is TRBD1 (5 bases). This CDR3 is 16 amino acids long. The V end was cut by 1 base, the J end by 0 bases, with 10 bases between. In germline, CDR1 is SGHVS, CDR2 FQNEAQ. CDR3 protein: CASSLEGAGSNQPQHF. In DNA form, the CDR3 reads TGTGCCAGCAGCTTAGAAGGGGCCGGTAGCAATCAGCCCCAGCATTTT.

J is TRBJ2-7 and V is TRBV6-5, with D perhaps matching TRBD2 (5 bases). Germline V CDR1 and CDR2: MNHEY, SVGAGI. The CDR3 loop spans 14 amino acids. Trimming stripped 0 bases from V and 3 bases from J, with 9 bases between. CDR3 in DNA: TGTGCCAGCAGTTACTCGCCGGGAATCTACGAGCAGTACTTC. As protein: CASSYSPGIYEQYF.

CDR3 loop: CASRKAPAGTGELFF. The CDR3 region has the DNA TGTGCCAGCAGGAAGGCCCCCGCGGGCACCGGGGAGCTGTTTTTT. V gene TRBV6-1 combines with J gene TRBJ2-2; possible D gene TRBD2, 5 bases. The V end was cut by 6 bases, the J end by 4 bases, with 15 bases between. The CDR3 is 15 residues long. The germline V gene encodes CDR1 MNHNS and CDR2 SASEGT.

V and J are TRBV2 and TRBJ1-2; D not certain. V dropped 2 bases and J dropped 6 bases, with 13 bases sitting between them. This CDR3 has 14 residues. Germline V CDR1 and CDR2: SNHLY, FYNNEI. The CDR3 nucleotides read TGTGCCAGCAGTGAATCATTTGCTTCGGATGGCTACACCTTC. As protein: CASSESFASDGYTF. The full variable domain, its missing parts supplied by reference TRBV2 and TRBJ1-2, is EPEVTQTPSHQVTQMGQEVILRCVPISNHLYFYWYRQILGQKVEFLVSFYNNEISEKSEIFDDQFSVERPDGSNFTLKIRSTKLEDSAMYFCASSESFASDGYTFGSGTRLTVV.

V gene TRBV18 combines with J gene TRBJ2-7; the D gene is possibly TRBD1 (6 bases). V lost 3 bases and J lost 6, with 18 bases in between. This CDR3 region has 15 residues. Per germline, CDR1 KGHSH and CDR2 LQKENI. Written as DNA, the CDR3 is TGTGCCAGCTCACCTCCTCAAGGGGGAGCTGGCGAGCAGTACTTC. It translates to CASSPPQGGAGEQYF.

The chain has TRBV14 and TRBJ2-5, with a possible D match to TRBD1 (6 bases). Trimming removed 4 bases from V and 11 bases from J, with 23 bases in between. The CDR3 runs 15 residues. Per germline, CDR1 SGHDN and CDR2 FVKESK. The CDR3: CASSPEGQGHREQYF. The CDR3 DNA reads TGTGCCAGCAGCCCCGAAGGTCAGGGGCATCGTGAGCAGTACTTC.

This clone was detected only once. The chain links TRBV19 to TRBJ2-5, with D unresolved. The germline CDR1 and CDR2 sequences are LNHDA and SQIVND (reference sequence). The CDR3 runs 13 residues. V lost 6 bases to trimming and J lost 5 bases, with 13 bases between them. The CDR3 loop is CASSPRGGETQYF. CDR3 nucleotides: TGTGCCAGTAGCCCCCGCGGTGGCGAGACCCAGTACTTC.

The gene calls are TRBV5-1 and TRBJ2-7, with 8 bases identical to TRBD1. Trimming at V came to 6 bases and at J to 2 bases, leaving 7 bases not matched to a gene. Germline V lookup: CDR1 SGHRS, CDR2 YFSETQ. The CDR3 length is 14 residues. The CDR3 sequence is CASTPAGQAYEQYF. In nucleotides, the CDR3 is TGCGCCAGCACCCCCGCGGGACAGGCCTACGAGCAGTACTTC.

Worth noting for this clone: At one end, the junction sequence differs from germline, possibly due to a read error. The chain carries TRBV29-1 and TRBJ2-5; 8 nucleotides align to TRBD1. There are 15 residues in the CDR3. CDR1 is SQVTM, CDR2 ANQGSEA, per germline. The CDR3 reads CSVDTRQGRKSDGHF. The CDR3 DNA reads TGCAGCGTTGACACAAGACAGGGGCGGAAAAGTGACGGGCACTTC.

The rearrangement links TRBV29-1 to TRBJ2-5, with TRBD1 identical over 7 bases. V was clipped by 6 bases and J by 1 base; unmatched bases: 8. This CDR3 has 14 amino acids. CDR1 and CDR2 (germline): SQVTM, ANQGSEA. The CDR3 sequence: CSVQQGIAQETQYF. CDR3 sequence (DNA): TGCAGCGTCCAACAGGGGATCGCCCAAGAGACCCAGTACTTC.

Of note for this clone: The junction shows a germline mismatch at one end, possibly a read error. The J gene is TRBJ1-5, the V gene TRBV5-6; a weak D match, TRBD1 (6 bases). CDR1 and CDR2 from the germline V gene are SGHDT and YYEEEE. The CDR3 covers 14 residues. This CDR3 reads CASSFTGSNQPQNF. CDR3 bases: TGTGCCAGCAGCTTTACAGGGAGCAATCAGCCCCAGAATTTT.